Detailed here is one T cell receptor beta chain. V shed 3 bases and J shed 8 bases, with 17 bases lying between them. CDR3 length: 15 residues. Germline CDR1 SGHTA, CDR2 FQGNSA. The data were produced by immunoSEQ multiplex PCR, yet TCRdb's version contains in-frame clones alone and is incomplete. The table records approximately 160,000 clones, about 79% of them present only once. This entry is derived from a study of blood T cell repertoires in COVID-19. This chain joins TRBV7-2 and TRBJ2-4; D perhaps matches TRBD1 (5 bases). This receptor was taken from a woman aged 45-59 years in a cohort sampled during active or convalescent COVID-19. Sequenced: peripheral blood. CDR3 protein: CASSLGEGAGYIQYF. The CDR3 coding sequence is TGTGCCAGCAGCTTGGGCGAAGGGGCTGGGTACATTCAGTACTTC.